The entry below describes one T cell receptor (beta chain). TCR beta VDJ and CDR3 profiles were obtained from a genomic DNA template. TCRdb reprocessed the reads with MiXCR, giving one entry per CDR3 protein. Of 150,000 to 200,000 distinct CDR3 sequences in the sample, 50% to 75% were seen once. These data belong to a study of CD8+CD57+ T cells in acquired aplastic anemia. Germline assignment: CDR1 SGHTA and CDR2 FQGTGA. V dropped 5 bases and J dropped 4 bases, with 12 bases sitting between them. The CDR3 runs to 13 residues. The chain couples TRBV7-3 to TRBJ2-7; D is perhaps TRBD1 (5 bases). The clonotype originates from a human donor with severe aplastic anemia or a healthy control (not recorded which). The sample comprised sorted CD4+, CD8+, or CD8+CD57+ T cells (not recorded which) from PBMCs. The CDR3 sequence is CASSRAGLYEQYF. CDR3 DNA sequence: TGTGCCAGCAGCCGGGCAGGGTTGTACGAGCAGTACTTC.